One sample yielded the 15 T cell receptor beta chains listed below, sequenced in a study of regulatory T cells in long-lasting Graves disease. Relying on iRepertoire HTBI primers and Arm-PCR of CDR3 regions, the team built TCR beta libraries. TCRdb recomputed calls from the multiplex PCR reads with MiXCR, one row per CDR3 protein. The table shows roughly 360,000 distinct CDR3 sequences, with roughly 25% occurring only once. The time point denotes: persistent/refractory GD, antithyroid drugs over 5 years with positive TRAb. The TCR library was made from RNA that had been extracted from PBMCs in TRIzol. Sequences were derived from peripheral blood mononuclear cells (PBMCs), sampled when the disease was refractory, from a patient treated with antithyroid drugs. The receptors shown here come from a middle-aged woman with Graves disease.

This clonotype was detected ten times or more. The rearrangement links TRBV28 to TRBJ2-7, with 13 nucleotides matching TRBD2. Germline V gene lookup returns CDR1 MDHEN and CDR2 SYDVKM. The CDR3 has 15 residues. Trimming took 6 bases from V and 4 from J; bases not matched to a gene: 6. The CDR3 coding sequence is TGTGCCAGCAGCCCGAAGACTAGCGGGAGGTACGAGCAGTACTTC. It translates to CASSPKTSGRYEQYF.

This clonotype came up many times. This chain links TRBV29-1 with TRBJ2-5; D is possibly TRBD1 (6 bases). The CDR3 runs 14 residues. Trimming shortened V by 8 bases and J by 4 bases, and 20 bases separated the two germline ends. CDR1 and CDR2 (germline): SQVTM, ANQGSEA. The CDR3 coding sequence is TGCAGCATCTCTACCCAGGGGTTGGGAGAGACCCAGTACTTC. It is translated as CSISTQGLGETQYF.

Of note for this clonotype: This may be a read error: a much more frequent sequence differs by one nucleotide. The rearrangement links TRBV24-1 to TRBJ1-2, with unresolved D. This CDR3 is built from 13 residues. Germline V gene sequence: CDR1 KGHDR, CDR2 SFDVKD. V dropped 10 bases and J dropped 6 bases, with 17 bases sitting between them. The CDR3, as DNA: TGTGCCACGAGAGGGCTGGGGAGCCATGGCTACACCTTC. Translated: CATRGLGSHGYTF.

This clonotype was seen a handful of times. The chain recombines TRBV2 with TRBJ2-1, with D maybe TRBD2 (6 bases). The ends were cut back, 5 bases at V and 7 bases at J, with 12 bases in the middle. This CDR3 comprises 13 residues. Germline CDR1 reads SNHLY; CDR2 reads FYNNEI. CDR3 in amino acids: CASSRESGNEQFF. The CDR3 DNA sequence: TGTGCCAGCAGTCGGGAGAGCGGGAATGAGCAGTTCTTC.

This clonotype was counted a single time. A junction end diverges from the germline sequence, so it may reflect a read error. The chain uses TRBV10-3 and TRBJ1-4, with D possibly matching TRBD1 (5 bases). Germline loops: CDR1 ENHRY, CDR2 SYGVKD. CDR3 size: 14 residues. This CDR3 reads CTISDEGPNEKLFF. The CDR3 DNA reads TGTACCATCAGTGACGAGGGACCCAATGAAAAACTGTTTTTT.

Only a few counts were recorded for this clonotype. This chain joins TRBV6-5 and TRBJ2-7, with D hard to call. Germline CDR1 and CDR2: MNHEY and SVGAGI. The V and J ends lost 0 bases and 5 bases respectively, with 8 bases between them. The CDR3 is 13 residues long. The CDR3 nucleotides are TGTGCCAGCAGTTACTCTAAGAGGAACGAGCAGTACTTC. Its protein product is CASSYSKRNEQYF.

J is TRBJ2-1 and V is TRBV12-3 or TRBV12-4, with 9 bases fitting TRBD2. The CDR3 covers 16 residues. V lost 5 bases, J lost 9 bases, and 14 bases stayed unmatched. The CDR3 sequence is CASSPLQASGTREQFF. The CDR3 DNA sequence: TGTGCCAGCAGTCCGTTACAGGCTAGCGGGACACGTGAGCAGTTCTTC.

In this sample, this clonotype turned up many times. The CDR3 spells CASTANVKNTEAFF. CDR3 sequence (DNA): TGTGCCAGCACAGCGAATGTGAAGAACACTGAAGCTTTCTTT. This sequence joins TRBV7-9 and TRBJ1-1; no definite D call. With 7 bases removed from V and 1 base from J, the gap between germline ends came to 13 bases. This CDR3 is built from 14 residues. The germline CDR1 and CDR2 sequences are SEHNR and FQNEAQ (reference sequence).

This clonotype was detected once. The CDR3 sequence is CATSGQSPVWSSYEQYF. CDR3 nucleotides: TGTGCCACCAGCGGTCAATCCCCCGTTTGGAGCTCCTACGAGCAGTACTTC. J is TRBJ2-7 and V is TRBV15; D remains unclear. The CDR3 runs to 17 residues. Trimming cost V 5 bases and J 0 bases, with 20 bases left between them. Germline assignment: CDR1 LNHNV and CDR2 YYDKDF (reference sequence).

CDR3 DNA sequence: TGTGCCAGCAGCGCAAATCCGAACACCGGGGAGCTGTTTTTT. This translates into CASSANPNTGELFF. This chain uses TRBV7-2 with TRBJ2-2, with D unclear. Germline V gives CDR1 SGHTA, CDR2 FQGNSA. CDR3 length: 14 residues. Trimming pared 5 bases from V and 0 bases from J, leaving 7 bases between.

This clonotype was detected a few times. The rearrangement joins TRBV6-1 to TRBJ2-5; perhaps TRBD2 as D (6 bases). V lost 8 bases to trimming and J lost 1 base, with 14 bases between them. The CDR3 sequence is 14 residues long. Germline lookup yields CDR1 MNHNS and CDR2 SASEGT. CDR3 residues: CASSSGRPQETQYF. CDR3 nucleotide sequence: TGTGCCAGCTCCTCAGGGAGGCCCCAAGAGACCCAGTACTTC.

In regard to this clonotype: No conserved phenylalanine or tryptophan ends this CDR3, so it is likely a read error. The chain employs TRBV6-1 and TRBJ1-5; D may be TRBD1 (6 bases). The length of the CDR3 is 12 residues. Germline V gene sequence: CDR1 MNHNS, CDR2 SASEGT. Trimming pared 6 bases from V and 6 bases from J, leaving 9 bases between. CDR3 loop: CASRIRGQPQHL. The CDR3 DNA is TGTGCCAGCAGAATCAGGGGTCAGCCCCAGCATCTT.

The chain has TRBV2 and TRBJ2-3; D call uncertain. CDR3 size: 15 residues. V lost 10 bases, J lost 1 base, and 18 bases lay in between. Germline CDR1 reads SNHLY; CDR2 reads FYNNEI. The CDR3 region has the DNA TGTGCCATCATCCTATGGAGTCGGGGCACAGATACGCAGTATTTT. It specifies CAIILWSRGTDTQYF.

This clonotype showed up just a few times. V and J are TRBV11-2 and TRBJ2-7; D is undetermined. The CDR3 is 12 residues long. V lost 3 bases and J 6 bases, leaving 9 bases between the germline ends. The germline gives CDR1 SGHAT, CDR2 FQNNGV. The CDR3 DNA is TGTGCCAGCAGCTTCGGGCAGCCCGAGCAGTACTTC. It codes for CASSFGQPEQYF.

This clonotype was found a few times. V is TRBV6-5 and J is TRBJ2-6; no definite D call. The ends were cut back, 0 bases at V and 2 bases at J, with 8 bases in the middle. This CDR3 has 16 residues. Germline V CDR1 and CDR2: MNHEY, SVGAGI. The CDR3, as DNA: TGTGCCAGCAGTTACTCGTTCGATACTGGGGCCAACGTCCTGACTTTC. Protein: CASSYSFDTGANVLTF.